This T cell receptor beta chain derives from a study of shared clonotypes between healthy human individuals. Study overall: Donor ages ranged 18 to 49 years: two women, a few men.

Assay runs were performed at deep level. How the authors handled the data: Filtering differed, since immunoSEQ gave only junction sequences and no quality scores. TCRdb's copy holds only in-frame clones and misses some; the assay was immunoSEQ multiplex PCR. D and trimming were read from the DNA, whereas the V and J calls and clone size are those reported in that table. This table has 2,500,000 or so clones, roughly 93% appearing once. Germline CDR1 is SNHLY and CDR2 is FYNNEI. Trimming took 8 bases from V and 5 from J; bases not matched to a gene: 10. The CDR3 length is 15 residues. This receptor was identified in a man between 18 and 35 years old in good health. Some clones in this sample may be carry-over from other donors' samples. The chain carries TRBV2 and TRBJ1-4; TRBD1 matches 8 bases. Sequences were obtained from naive CD4+ T cells from PBMCs. Subset defined: CD45RA+ positively selected. CDR3 nucleotide sequence: TGTGCCAGCTCGGGACAGGACCGCTTAAATGAAAAACTGTTTTTT. Translated, it gives CASSGQDRLNEKLFF.